This T cell receptor (beta chain) derives from a study of a mutant IDH1 vaccine in newly diagnosed glioma. Overall study context: Patients, over weeks 1, 3, 5, 7, 11, 15, 19 and 23, received a total of eight vaccinations. The study started vaccination 4-6 weeks after radiotherapy alone, or with temozolomide cycles. Patients were pretreated with radiotherapy, temozolomide, or both, mostly both.

Described time point: week 23, last vaccination. In the vaccine, a single dose held 300 ug of the mutant IDH1 20-mer peptide, along with topical imiquimod. Trimming left V 0 bases short and J 0 bases short, with 12 bases between. The CDR3 sequence is 16 residues long. Looked up from germline, CDR1 is PRHDT and CDR2 is FYEKMQ (reference sequence). Libraries were prepared by immunoSEQ multiplex PCR; TCRdb keeps only in-frame clonotypes and omits some of them. There are about 55,000 clones in the sample; around 80% occur only once, and 6.2% lies in the top ten. Points on this clone: The antigen is not known.

The sample consisted of PBMCs, taken from a glioma patient whose treatment included an IDH1 peptide vaccine. The receptor's source is a man aged 35-49 years with glioma. The chain uses TRBV13 and TRBJ2-7; D remains unclear. CDR3 residues: CASSLGTELSSYEQYF. For the CDR3, the DNA is TGTGCCAGCAGCTTAGGAACAGAATTGAGCTCCTACGAGCAGTACTTC.